Sequencing of this T cell receptor (beta chain) was carried out in a study of shared clonotypes between healthy human individuals. Study background: Per-donor plates numbered three CD4 naive, three CD4 memory, two CD8 naive and one CD8 memory. Whole-study findings and limits: Relative to clonotypes present in all four donors, those not shared had lower generation probabilities.

Trimming stripped 0 bases from V and 3 bases from J, with 14 bases between. The length of the CDR3 is 16 residues. Germline V lookup: CDR1 MGHRA, CDR2 YSYEKL. Concerning this clone itself: Its cognate antigen is unknown.

The investigators split CD4+ cells into a CD45RA+ naive subset and a CD45RA-negative memory subset. The study ran the assay at deep level. TCRdb keeps only in-frame clones here, not all; method: immunoSEQ multiplex PCR. Of over 1.4 million clones listed, roughly 95% are singletons. The TCR originated in a man aged 25 to 40 in good health. The material sequenced was naive CD4+ T cells sorted from blood. Subset in this sample: CD45RA+ positively selected. The chain joins TRBV4-1 to TRBJ1-1, with D perhaps matching TRBD1 (5 bases). In nucleotides, the CDR3 is TGCGCCAGCAGCCAAGATGGAATCAGGGCTGACACTGAAGCTTTCTTT. This translates into CASSQDGIRADTEAFF.